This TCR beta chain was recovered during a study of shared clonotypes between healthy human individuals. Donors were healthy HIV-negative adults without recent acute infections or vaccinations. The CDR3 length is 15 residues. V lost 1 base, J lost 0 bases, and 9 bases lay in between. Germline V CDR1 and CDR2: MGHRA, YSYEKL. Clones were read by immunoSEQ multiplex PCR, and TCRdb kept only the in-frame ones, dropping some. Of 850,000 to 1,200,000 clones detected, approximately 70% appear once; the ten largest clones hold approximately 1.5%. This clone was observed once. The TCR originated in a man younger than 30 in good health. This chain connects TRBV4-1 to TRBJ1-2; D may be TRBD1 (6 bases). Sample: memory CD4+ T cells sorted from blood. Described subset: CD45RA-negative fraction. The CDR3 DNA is TGCGCCAGCAGCCAAGGACAGGCTACTAACTATGGCTACACCTTC. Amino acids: CASSQGQATNYGYTF.